This TCR beta chain comes out of a study of response to subunit inactivated influenza vaccine (dated by TCRdb to the late 2010s). Context from the whole study: Deep quantitative profiling of the T cell receptor repertoire was used in the study to follow responses to a trivalent subunit inactivated influenza vaccine. What the work shows at the level of the full study, not this receptor alone: It was suggested by the authors that each seasonal influenza vaccination may recruit only a limited number of new T cells.

For CDR1 and CDR2, the germline V gene (reference sequence) lists DFQATT and SNEGSKA. Taken from cysteine to phenylalanine, the CDR3 has 13 residues. Only the CDR3 portion is preserved as DNA: 39 bases, with reading frame beginning at the first base. Trimming removed 6 bases from V and 3 bases from J, leaving 12 bases between the germline ends. About this clonotype: No cognate antigen has been identified for it. No qualities accompany the bases; no much larger clone lies one base away.

Library creation used RT-PCR. Sequencer: Illumina HiSeq 2500. TCRdb applied fastp at Q25 and MiXCR to the public reads, then kept only in-frame beta chains. CDR3 protein sequences are deduplicated, and each keeps its most common genes and DNA. The sample contains around 760,000 distinct CDR3 sequences, more than 11% of them found a single time. 6% to 7% of the sample lies in the top ten. The sample was PBMCs from blood, taken 14 days before vaccination. The clonotype originates from a man aged 50-59 years who received an inactivated influenza vaccine. Donor details come from another sample of the same person, matched by shared clones. This sequence uses TRBV20-1 and TRBJ1-5; the D gene is unclear. The CDR3 region reads CSASAGFNQPQHF. The sequenced DNA is TGCAGTGCGTCGGCGGGGTTCAATCAGCCCCAGCATTTT.